The 24 T cell receptor beta chains below all came from one sample that was sequenced in a study of breast tumors, draining lymph nodes, adjacent tissues. Axillary draining lymph nodes of breast cancer patients supplied the node samples. TCRdb ran MiXCR on the multiplex PCR reads and lists one entry per CDR3 protein. The sample lists approximately 210,000 distinct CDR3 sequences, less than 45% occurring once. Specimen: axillary lymph node tissue. Receptors were obtained from a female donor with breast cancer. Some clones in this sample may be carry-over from other donors' samples.

This chain uses TRBV29-1 with TRBJ1-2; TRBD1 matches at 8 bases. Trimming removed 7 bases from V and 8 bases from J; junction bases left unmatched: 9. CDR1 is SQVTM, CDR2 ANQGSEA, per germline. The CDR3 has 12 amino acids. The CDR3 DNA reads as TGCAGCGCCATGGACAGGGTGGGAGGCTACACCTTC. Its protein is CSAMDRVGGYTF.

The genes are TRBV7-3 and TRBJ2-3; the D gene is possibly TRBD1 (8 bases). Germline V gene sequence: CDR1 SGHTA, CDR2 FQGTGA. CDR3 size: 15 residues. Trimming pared 0 bases from V and 6 bases from J, leaving 13 bases between. The CDR3 sequence is CASSLTGQGGDTQYF. Here the CDR3 DNA reads TGTGCCAGCAGCTTAACCGGACAGGGAGGGGATACGCAGTATTTT.

This clonotype was detected only once. Here the CDR3 DNA reads TGTGCCAGCAGCACGGACAGGGATCAGCCCCAGCATTTT. Translation gives CASSTDRDQPQHF. This chain links TRBV6-6 with TRBJ1-5, with TRBD1 matching 8 bases. Germline CDR1 is MNHNY and CDR2 is SVGAGI (reference sequence). CDR3 length equals 13 residues. Trimming took 6 bases from V and 5 from J; bases not matched to a gene: 3.

This clonotype was observed at least ten times. The V gene is TRBV9, the J gene TRBJ1-2, with unresolved D. Germline V gene lookup returns CDR1 SGDLS and CDR2 YYNGEE. V shed 0 bases and J shed 9 bases, with 15 bases lying between them. The length of the CDR3 is 14 residues. CDR3 sequence reads: CASSVGAYPGSYTF. The CDR3, as DNA: TGTGCCAGCAGCGTAGGGGCCTACCCGGGTAGCTACACCTTC. Drawing the rest from reference TRBV9 and TRBJ1-2, the complete variable domain is DSGVTQTPKHLITATGQRVTLRCSPRSGDLSVYWYQQSLDQGLQFLIQYYNGEERAKGNILERFSAQQFPDLHSELNLSSLELGDSALYFCASSVGAYPGSYTFGSGTRLTVV.

The gene calls are TRBV5-6 and TRBJ1-2; D gene ambiguous. V lost 3 bases and J lost 11, with 8 bases in between. CDR3 length: 10 amino acids. Germline V gene lookup returns CDR1 SGHDT and CDR2 YYEEEE. CDR3 DNA sequence: TGTGCCAGCAGCTCACCTGGGTACACCTTC. Protein product: CASSSPGYTF.

The genes are TRBV6-5 and TRBJ2-7; 14 bases agree with TRBD2. Germline CDR1 reads MNHEY; CDR2 reads SVGAGI. The J segment lost 2 bases and the V segment lost 2 bases, leaving 11 bases of the junction unmatched. This CDR3 is built from 19 residues. CDR3 sequence reads: CASSYTGTSGSLPAYEQYF. The CDR3 DNA is TGTGCCAGCAGTTACACAGGGACTAGCGGGAGTTTACCTGCCTACGAGCAGTACTTC.

Note on this clonotype: It may be a read error: a sequence one base away is much more abundant. No conserved phenylalanine or tryptophan is present at the end of the CDR3, so a read error is the likely explanation. The V call is TRBV18, the J call TRBJ2-6; D unresolved. Germline V gives CDR1 KGHSH, CDR2 LQKENI. The CDR3 sequence is 15 residues long. Trimming took 5 bases from V and 0 from J, leaving 8 bases between them. In DNA form, the CDR3 reads TGTGCCAGCTCAGAAGGCAGCTCTGGGGCCAACGTCCTGACTCTC. Translation gives CASSEGSSGANVLTL.

A remark on this clonotype: A read error is possible here, since a much larger clone lies one base away. V usage is TRBV6-6 and J usage is TRBJ1-6; D uncertain. Germline V gives CDR1 MNHNY, CDR2 SVGAGI (reference sequence). The length of the CDR3 is 15 residues. The CDR3 DNA reads TGTGCCGGCAGTCACTCGAAGGCGGGTAATTCACCCCTCCACTTT. Encoded protein: CAGSHSKAGNSPLHF.

This chain joins TRBV29-1 and TRBJ2-1, with D perhaps TRBD1 (6 bases). V lost 8 bases and J 0 bases, leaving 17 bases between the germline ends. This CDR3 comprises 15 residues. The germline V gene encodes CDR1 SQVTM and CDR2 ANQGSEA. In DNA form, the CDR3 reads TGCAGCTCAAGCTCCGGGACAAGCTCCTACAATGAGCAGTTCTTC. Translation gives CSSSSGTSSYNEQFF.

This clonotype was seen at least ten times. This rearrangement joins TRBV19 to TRBJ1-3; maybe TRBD1 (5 bases). From germline, CDR1 is LNHDA and CDR2 SQIVND (reference sequence). The CDR3 is made up of 15 amino acids. V was trimmed by 1 base and J by 2 bases, leaving 9 bases between them. The CDR3: CASSIGPTAGNTIYF. CDR3 nucleotides: TGTGCCAGTAGTATAGGCCCGACAGCTGGAAACACCATATATTTT. Using reference TRBV19 and TRBJ1-3 for the parts outside the CDR3, the full variable domain is DGGITQSPKYLFRKEGQNVTLSCEQNLNHDAMYWYRQDPGQGLRLIYYSQIVNDFQKGDIAEGYSVSREKKESFPLTVTSAQKNPTAFYLCASSIGPTAGNTIYFGEGSWLTVV.

CDR3 sequence: CASSLSGSAGANVLTF. The CDR3 DNA follows: TGTGCCAGCAGTTTAAGCGGGAGCGCTGGGGCCAACGTCCTGACTTTC. The chain carries TRBV28 and TRBJ2-6; TRBD2 matches at 8 bases. This CDR3 region has 16 residues. Trimming removed 2 bases from V and 2 bases from J; junction bases left unmatched: 2. The germline V gene encodes CDR1 MDHEN and CDR2 SYDVKM.

This clonotype showed up just a few times. CDR3 DNA sequence: TGTGCCAGCACCCGAAGCGGACAGGGGAATGAAAAACTGTTTTTT. Translating gives CASTRSGQGNEKLFF. The chain is built from TRBV6-5 and TRBJ1-4, with 9 positions matching TRBD1. CDR1 and CDR2 (germline): MNHEY, SVGAGI. The CDR3 contains 15 residues. Trimming at V came to 7 bases and at J to 5 bases, leaving 8 bases not matched to a gene.

This clonotype was detected ten times or more. The chain recombines TRBV5-1 with TRBJ1-4; D gene uncertain. Looked up from germline, CDR1 is SGHRS and CDR2 is YFSETQ. This CDR3 has 16 residues. The V end was cut by 0 bases, the J end by 0 bases, with 9 bases between. DNA of the CDR3: TGCGCCAGCAGCTTGGGGGTCGTAACAACTAATGAAAAACTGTTTTTT. Translated: CASSLGVVTTNEKLFF.

This clonotype was detected ten times or more. The chain carries TRBV6-5 and TRBJ1-2; D not resolved. Germline V lookup: CDR1 MNHEY, CDR2 SVGAGI. The CDR3 has 18 residues. V dropped 4 bases and J dropped 0 bases, with 21 bases sitting between them. The CDR3: CASSSSRGADLSNYGYTF. The CDR3 nucleotides read TGTGCCAGCAGTTCCTCACGGGGAGCCGATCTTTCTAACTATGGCTACACCTTC.

The count of this clonotype is one. The chain couples TRBV12-3 or TRBV12-4 to TRBJ2-1; either TRBD1 or TRBD2 may fit D (6 bases each). The CDR3 runs 15 residues. V lost 2 bases and J lost 7, with 15 bases in between. CDR3: CASSLFGGLSNEQFF. As DNA, the CDR3 is TGTGCCAGCAGTTTATTCGGGGGCTTATCTAATGAGCAGTTCTTC.

Notes on this clonotype: One junction end disagrees with the germline gene, perhaps due to a read error. The V and J genes are TRBV2 and TRBJ2-1; D not certain. The germline gives CDR1 SNHLY, CDR2 FYNNEI. The CDR3 is 15 amino acids. The CDR3 nucleotides are TGCGCCAGCAGTGCCGACCTGAGCCCCTACAATGAGCAGTTCTTC. Amino acid sequence: CASSADLSPYNEQFF.

The chain carries TRBV7-6 and TRBJ2-5; D perhaps matches TRBD2 (7 bases). Trimming cost V 3 bases and J 1 base, with 12 bases left between them. The CDR3 contains 15 residues. Germline CDR1 SGHVS, CDR2 FNYEAQ. CDR3 bases: TGTGCCAGCAGCTTGGGGGGCGGGAGCCAAGAGACCCAGTACTTC. As protein: CASSLGGGSQETQYF.

The chain links TRBV4-2 to TRBJ2-5; 8 bases are a match to TRBD1. The ends lost 1 base at V and 0 bases at J; junction bases unmatched: 1. This CDR3 contains 15 residues. Looked up from germline, CDR1 is LGHNA and CDR2 is YNFKEQ. CDR3 in DNA: TGTGCCAGCAGCCAAGTGGGACAGGACCAAGAGACCCAGTACTTC. Amino acid sequence: CASSQVGQDQETQYF.

This clonotype occurred a few times. The V gene is TRBV30, the J gene TRBJ1-2, with 7 positions matching TRBD1. Losses at the gene ends were 2 bases for V and 7 bases for J; bases not matched to a gene: 13. The CDR3 contains 15 residues. The germline CDR1 and CDR2 sequences are GTSNPN and SVGIG (reference sequence). CDR3 loop: CAWSKLRQGSGGYTF. The CDR3 DNA reads TGTGCCTGGAGTAAATTGAGACAGGGAAGTGGTGGCTACACCTTC.

This clonotype was counted many times. This chain joins TRBV11-2 and TRBJ1-3, with D possibly TRBD1 on 5 matching bases. This CDR3 has 14 amino acids. Trimming took 1 base from V and 15 from J, leaving 19 bases between them. Germline V gene sequence: CDR1 SGHAT, CDR2 FQNNGV. In DNA, the CDR3 is TGTGCCAGCAGCTTAGCTCTTGGTTGGCAGGGCGCATATTTT. It encodes CASSLALGWQGAYF. The full variable domain, its missing parts supplied by reference TRBV11-2 and TRBJ1-3, is EAGVAQSPRYKIIEKRQSVAFWCNPISGHATLYWYQQILGQGPKLLIQFQNNGVVDDSQLPKDRFSAERLKGVDSTLKIQPAKLEDSAVYLCASSLALGWQGAYFGEGSWLTVV.

At least ten counts were recorded for this clonotype. The chain uses TRBV20-1 and TRBJ1-5; D is ambiguous. The V gene's germline CDR1 is DFQATT and CDR2 SNEGSKA (reference sequence). V lost 3 bases to trimming and J lost 3 bases, with 12 bases between them. The CDR3 is 14 amino acids. The CDR3 spells CSASPERVNQPQHF. CDR3 coding DNA: TGCAGTGCTAGTCCGGAGCGCGTCAATCAGCCCCAGCATTTT.

The chain recombines TRBV29-1 with TRBJ1-2; 7 positions agree with TRBD1. Germline values: CDR1 SQVTM, CDR2 ANQGSEA. There are 11 residues in the CDR3. After removal of 7 bases from V and 4 bases from J, the junction contained 3 bases not matched to a gene. CDR3 DNA: TGCAGCGGTTGGACAGGCTATGGCTACACCTTC. This gives the protein CSGWTGYGYTF.

The table lists this clonotype with many counts. The chain has TRBV19 and TRBJ2-1; 10 nucleotides line up with TRBD1. The CDR3 is made up of 14 amino acids. V dropped 8 bases and J dropped 6; count of bases not matched to a gene: 7. In germline, CDR1 is LNHDA, CDR2 SQIVND (reference sequence). This chain's CDR3 is CASDSRQGANEQFF. In DNA, the CDR3 is TGTGCCAGTGATTCGAGACAGGGGGCCAATGAGCAGTTCTTC.

The rearrangement joins TRBV5-1 to TRBJ1-2; 8 positions match TRBD1. Germline assignment: CDR1 SGHRS and CDR2 YFSETQ. The CDR3 contains 13 residues. The V segment lost 4 bases and the J segment 10 bases; nucleotides outside the gene matches: 9. CDR3 DNA sequence: TGCGCCAGCAGCCAAGACGCAGGGGGCGACTACACCTTC. Its translation is CASSQDAGGDYTF.